The clone carrying this T cell receptor (beta chain) came up a few times. 13 Jbeta primers and 60 Vbeta primers were used for the PCR. This table comes from immunoSEQ multiplex PCR, and its TCRdb copy is limited to in-frame clones, with some not included. The repertoire holds 80,000 to 100,000 clones, with 70% to 75% as singletons. The ends were cut back, 6 bases at V and 1 base at J, with 13 bases in the middle. Germline CDR1 and CDR2: MDHEN and SYDVKM. This CDR3 has 16 amino acids. This entry comes from a study of cytomegalovirus exposure and HLA in healthy donors. Healthy bone marrow donors made up the cohort.

Specimen: PBMCs. The rearrangement links TRBV28 to TRBJ2-6; D not certain. The sequence was obtained from a man between 40 and 49 years old in good health and CMV-seronegative. The chain's CDR3 is CASSPYLVSGANVLTF. CDR3 nucleotide sequence: TGTGCCAGCAGCCCATACTTAGTATCTGGGGCCAACGTCCTGACTTTC. The full variable domain, rest sourced from reference TRBV28 and TRBJ2-6, is DVKVTQSSRYLVKRTGEKVFLECVQDMDHENMFWYRQDPGLGLRLIYFSYDVKMKEKGDIPEGYSVSREKKERFSLILESASTNQTSMYLCASSPYLVSGANVLTFGAGSRLTVL.